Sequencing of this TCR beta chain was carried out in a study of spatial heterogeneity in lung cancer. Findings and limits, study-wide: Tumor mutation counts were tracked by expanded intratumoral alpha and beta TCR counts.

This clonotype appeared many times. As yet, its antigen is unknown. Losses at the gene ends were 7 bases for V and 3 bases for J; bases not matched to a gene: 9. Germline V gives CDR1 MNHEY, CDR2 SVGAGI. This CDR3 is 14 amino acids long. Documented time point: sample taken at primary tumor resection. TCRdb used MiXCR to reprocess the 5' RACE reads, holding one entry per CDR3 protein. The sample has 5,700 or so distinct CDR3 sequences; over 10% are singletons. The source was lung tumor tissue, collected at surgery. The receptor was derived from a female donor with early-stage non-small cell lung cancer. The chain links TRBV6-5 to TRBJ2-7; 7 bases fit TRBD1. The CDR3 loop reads CASKRGQESYEQYF. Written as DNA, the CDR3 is TGTGCCAGCAAGAGAGGACAGGAGAGCTACGAGCAGTACTTC.